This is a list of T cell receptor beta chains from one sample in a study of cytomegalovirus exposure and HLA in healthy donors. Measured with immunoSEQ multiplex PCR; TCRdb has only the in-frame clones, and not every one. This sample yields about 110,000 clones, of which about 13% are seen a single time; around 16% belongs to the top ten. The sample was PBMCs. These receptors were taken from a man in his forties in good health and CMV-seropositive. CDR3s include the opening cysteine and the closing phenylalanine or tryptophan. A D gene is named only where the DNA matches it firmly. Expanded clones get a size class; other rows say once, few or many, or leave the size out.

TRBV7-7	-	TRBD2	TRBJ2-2	CASSPSGRAFGELFF	TGTGCCAGCAGCCCTAGCGGGAGGGCCTTCGGGGAGCTGTTTTTT
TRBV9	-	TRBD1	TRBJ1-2	CASSPGDSFNYGYTF	TGTGCCAGCAGCCCTGGGGACAGCTTTAACTATGGCTACACCTTC
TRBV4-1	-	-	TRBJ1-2	CASSQDPHGAGIDYGYTF	TGCGCCAGCAGCCAAGACCCGCATGGAGCCGGGATCGACTATGGCTACACCTTC
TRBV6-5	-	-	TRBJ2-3	CASRRDFEGSQYF	TGTGCCAGCCGGAGGGACTTTGAAGGGTCGCAGTATTTT
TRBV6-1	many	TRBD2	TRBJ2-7	CASSEDGTTSYEQYF	TGTGCCAGCAGTGAGGACGGGACTACATCCTACGAGCAGTACTTC
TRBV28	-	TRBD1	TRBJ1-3	CASGTGVRNTIYF	TGTGCCAGCGGAACAGGGGTGAGAAACACCATATATTTT
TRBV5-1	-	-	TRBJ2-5	CASSLVVSQETQYF	TGCGCCAGCAGCTTGGTTGTCAGTCAAGAGACCCAGTACTTC
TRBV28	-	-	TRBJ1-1	CASSNYWDTVFTEAFF	TGTGCCAGCAGTAATTACTGGGACACTGTGTTCACTGAAGCTTTCTTT
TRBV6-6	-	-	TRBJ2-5	CASSYASETQYF	TGTGCCAGCAGCTATGCATCGGAGACCCAGTACTTC
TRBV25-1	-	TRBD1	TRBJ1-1	CASRPGTVAEAFF	TGTGCCAGCAGACCCGGGACAGTTGCTGAAGCTTTCTTT
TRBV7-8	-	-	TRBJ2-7	CASSLRAGQIYEQYF	TGTGCCAGCAGCTTAAGGGCAGGACAGATTTACGAGCAGTACTTC
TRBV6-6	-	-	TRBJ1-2	CASSILQKGPEGYTF	TGTGCCAGCAGTATCCTCCAAAAGGGGCCCGAGGGCTACACCTTC
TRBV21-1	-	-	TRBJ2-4	CASSRIGVLAKNIQYF	TGTGCCAGCAGCAGAATAGGGGTTCTGGCCAAAAACATTCAGTACTTC
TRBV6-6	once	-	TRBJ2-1	CASKRVGGGNYNEQFF	TGTGCCAGCAAAAGAGTGGGTGGCGGGAATTACAATGAGCAGTTCTTC
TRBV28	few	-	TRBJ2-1	CASSMYRDGLNEQFF	TGTGCCAGCAGTATGTACCGGGACGGACTAAATGAGCAGTTCTTC
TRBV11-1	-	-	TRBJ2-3	CASSFKRGADTQYF	TGTGCCAGCAGCTTTAAAAGGGGCGCAGATACGCAGTATTTT
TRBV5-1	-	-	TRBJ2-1	CASSLVTGVHEQFF	TGCGCCAGCAGCTTGGTGACGGGGGTACATGAGCAGTTCTTC
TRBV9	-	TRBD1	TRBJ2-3	CASSLGQGRDTQYF	TGTGCCAGCAGCCTAGGACAGGGGAGAGATACGCAGTATTTT
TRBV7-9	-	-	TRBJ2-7	CASSPAAYEQYF	TGTGCCAGCAGCCCAGCGGCGTACGAGCAGTACTTC
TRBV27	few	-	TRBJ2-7	CASSFGISYEQYF	TGTGCCAGCAGTTTCGGGATCTCCTACGAGCAGTACTTC
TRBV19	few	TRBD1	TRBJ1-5	CASSHPPTGGYNQPQHF	TGTGCCAGTAGCCACCCGCCAACAGGGGGCTACAATCAGCCCCAGCATTTT
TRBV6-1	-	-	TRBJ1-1	CASSGYTNTEAFF	TGTGCCAGCAGTGGTTACACGAACACTGAAGCTTTCTTT
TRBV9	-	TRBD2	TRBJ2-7	CASSVAASGFPYEQYF	TGTGCCAGCAGCGTAGCGGCTAGCGGGTTCCCCTACGAGCAGTACTTC
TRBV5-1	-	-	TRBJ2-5	CASSLAARVGETQYF	TGCGCCAGCAGCTTGGCCGCCAGGGTGGGAGAGACCCAGTACTTC
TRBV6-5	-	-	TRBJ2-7	CASSVGLLGEKYF	TGTGCCAGCAGTGTGGGACTTCTAGGGGAGAAGTACTTT
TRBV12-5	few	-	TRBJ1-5	CASGSESNQPQHF	TGTGCTAGTGGTTCCGAGAGCAATCAGCCCCAGCATTTT
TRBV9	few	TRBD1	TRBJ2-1	CASSPLVGQGGHEQFF	TGTGCCAGCAGCCCCTTGGTGGGACAGGGAGGTCATGAGCAGTTCTTC
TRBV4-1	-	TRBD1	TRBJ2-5	CASSQDRGQGVGETQYF	TGCGCCAGCAGCCAAGATAGGGGACAGGGGGTGGGGGAGACCCAGTACTTC
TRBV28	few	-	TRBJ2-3	CASSLSGSTDTQYF	TGTGCCAGCAGTTTATCAGGGAGCACAGATACGCAGTATTTT
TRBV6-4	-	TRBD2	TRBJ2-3	CASSATGTSGRGITDTQYF	TGTGCCAGCAGTGCAACCGGGACTAGCGGGAGAGGGATAACAGATACGCAGTATTTT
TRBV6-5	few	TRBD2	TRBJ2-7	CASGGSGDHYEQYF	TGTGCCAGCGGGGGTAGCGGGGACCACTACGAGCAGTACTTC
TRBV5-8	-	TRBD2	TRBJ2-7	CASSSGLGEDEQYF	TGTGCCAGCAGCTCCGGACTAGGAGAGGACGAGCAGTACTTC
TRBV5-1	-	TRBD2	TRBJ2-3	CASSRGLAGAVQDTQYF	TGCGCCAGCAGCCGTGGACTAGCGGGAGCGGTACAAGATACGCAGTATTTT
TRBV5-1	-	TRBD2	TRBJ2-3	CASSSASGRDTQYF	TGCGCCAGCAGCTCAGCTAGCGGAAGAGATACGCAGTATTTT
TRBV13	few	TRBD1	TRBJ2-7	CASSLNGDRGTYEQYF	TGTGCCAGCAGCTTAAACGGGGACAGGGGTACCTACGAGCAGTACTTC
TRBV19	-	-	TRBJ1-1	CASTTIGEVTEAFF	TGTGCCAGTACCACCATCGGGGAGGTCACTGAAGCTTTCTTT
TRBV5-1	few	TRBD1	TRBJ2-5	CASSLAGTGGYLQTQYF	TGCGCCAGCAGCTTGGCCGGGACAGGGGGCTATCTCCAGACCCAGTACTTC
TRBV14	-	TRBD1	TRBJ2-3	CASSPTGASTDTQYF	TGTGCCAGCAGCCCGACAGGGGCTAGCACAGATACGCAGTATTTT
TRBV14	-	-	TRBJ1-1	CASSLLPGGISFF	TGTGCCAGCAGCCTCCTACCCGGGGGGATTTCTTTCTTT
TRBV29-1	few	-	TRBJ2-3	CSVGGTHTDTQYF	TGCAGCGTTGGCGGGACCCACACAGATACGCAGTATTTT
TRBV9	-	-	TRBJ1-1	CASSVDGGGLNTEAFF	TGTGCCAGCAGCGTAGACGGGGGGGGCCTGAACACTGAAGCTTTCTTT
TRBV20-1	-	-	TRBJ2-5	CSAPVGETQYF	TGCAGTGCCCCGGTTGGAGAGACCCAGTACTTC
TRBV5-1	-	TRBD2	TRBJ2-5	CASSMRTSGVSGETQYF	TGCGCCAGCAGCATGAGGACTAGCGGGGTTAGTGGGGAGACCCAGTACTTC
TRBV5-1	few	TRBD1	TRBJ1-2	CASSLDLGQGAVKKDGYTF	TGCGCCAGCAGCTTGGACCTCGGACAGGGGGCCGTTAAGAAGGATGGCTACACCTTC
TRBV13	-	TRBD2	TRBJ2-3	CASPPGSGRVGVDTQYF	TGTGCCAGCCCCCCGGGTAGCGGGAGGGTGGGAGTAGATACGCAGTATTTT